The clone carrying this T cell receptor beta chain occurred many times. What it binds is not known. Trimming removed 6 bases at V and 6 bases at J, with 18 bases between. CDR1 LNHDA and CDR2 SQIVND come from the germline V gene (reference sequence). The CDR3 totals 15 residues. The sample is drawn from a study of glioma-infiltrating T cells. Study observations and caveats: Tissue and blood shared very few CDR3 sequences. Non-neoplastic patients had below-expected tissue-blood divergence, while all gliomas exceeded expectation.

The iRepertoire nested amplicon-rescue multiplex PCR amplified TCR alpha and beta CDR3s from RNA. One-step reverse transcription and amplification started from approximately 100-400 ng of tissue mRNA or PBMC total RNA. TCRdb processed the multiplex PCR reads anew with MiXCR; each CDR3 protein has one entry. The sample includes roughly 200,000 distinct CDR3 sequences, around 30% of them seen just once. Material for sequencing was glioma tissue, nonneoplastic brain tissue, or PBMCs (not recorded which). The receptor was isolated from a human donor with low-grade glioma or glioblastoma, undergoing nonglioma brain surgery, or in good health (not recorded which). The V and J genes are TRBV19 and TRBJ1-5; D might be TRBD1 (5 bases). DNA for the CDR3: TGTGCCAGTAGACCCGGGACCGGAATAGGTCAGCCCCAGCATTTT. Its protein is CASRPGTGIGQPQHF.